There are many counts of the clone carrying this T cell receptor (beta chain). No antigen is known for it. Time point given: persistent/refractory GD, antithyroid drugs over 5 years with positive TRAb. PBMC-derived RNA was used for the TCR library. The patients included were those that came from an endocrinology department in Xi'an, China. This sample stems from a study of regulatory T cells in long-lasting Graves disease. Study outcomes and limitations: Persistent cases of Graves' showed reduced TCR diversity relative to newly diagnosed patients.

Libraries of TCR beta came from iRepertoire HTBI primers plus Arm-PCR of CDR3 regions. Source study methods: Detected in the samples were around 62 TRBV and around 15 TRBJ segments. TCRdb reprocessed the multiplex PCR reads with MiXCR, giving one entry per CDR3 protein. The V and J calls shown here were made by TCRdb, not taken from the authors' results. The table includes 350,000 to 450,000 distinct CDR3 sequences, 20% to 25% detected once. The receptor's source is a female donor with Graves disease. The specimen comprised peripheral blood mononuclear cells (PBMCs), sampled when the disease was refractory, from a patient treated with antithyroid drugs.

The CDR3 nucleotides are TGTGCCAGCAGTTCCGAGACTAGTCTTACCTACGAGCAGTACTTC. Residues: CASSSETSLTYEQYF. This chain connects TRBV28 to TRBJ2-7; D perhaps matches TRBD2 (6 bases). The CDR3 is 15 residues long. Germline lookup yields CDR1 MDHEN and CDR2 SYDVKM. The germline V and J ends were trimmed by 4 bases and 2 bases, with 15 bases remaining between them.